This TCR beta chain was captured in a study of T cells in Graves' hyperthyroidism and ophthalmopathy. The study, taken as a whole, reports: Researchers found most expanded thyroid clonotypes above 0.001 in blood as well.

The study defined stable Graves' hyperthyroidism as no ophthalmopathy progression within 18 months. The CDR3 length is 16 residues. Trimming left V 4 bases short and J 1 base short, with 17 bases between. Germline loops: CDR1 MNHEY, CDR2 SMNVEV (reference sequence). Amplified TCR beta CDR3 regions came from RNA transcripts. HTBI primers were the set used in a first-round RT-PCR of the TCR CDR3. TCRdb re-called the multiplex PCR reads through MiXCR, storing one row per CDR3 protein. There are 300,000 to 450,000 distinct CDR3 sequences in the sample; more than 11% occur only once, and approximately 9.9% lies in the top ten. This clonotype was seen ten or more times. As yet, its antigen is unknown.

The J gene is TRBJ2-7, the V gene TRBV27; weak D call: TRBD2 (6 bases). This receptor was obtained from a woman aged 60-75 years with Graves' hyperthyroidism. Sequences were obtained from blood. CDR3 region: CASSSDGGEMSYEQYF. The CDR3 nucleotides are TGTGCCAGCAGTTCTGACGGCGGGGAGATGTCCTACGAGCAGTACTTC.